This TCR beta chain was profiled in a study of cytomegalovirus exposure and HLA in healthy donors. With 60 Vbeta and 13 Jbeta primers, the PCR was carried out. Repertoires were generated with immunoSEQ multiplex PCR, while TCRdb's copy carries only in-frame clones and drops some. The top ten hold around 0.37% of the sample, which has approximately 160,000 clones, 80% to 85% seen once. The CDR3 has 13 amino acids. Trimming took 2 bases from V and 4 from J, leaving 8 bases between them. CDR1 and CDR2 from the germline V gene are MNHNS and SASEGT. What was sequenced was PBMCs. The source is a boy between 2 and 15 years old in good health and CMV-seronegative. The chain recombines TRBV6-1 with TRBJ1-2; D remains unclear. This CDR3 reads CASSEPGFYGYTF. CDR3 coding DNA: TGTGCCAGCAGTGAACCGGGGTTCTATGGCTACACCTTC.